The source of this T cell receptor (beta chain) is a study of response to subunit inactivated influenza vaccine. CDR1 MNHEY and CDR2 SVGAGI come from the germline V gene. The CDR3 contains 16 residues. Trimming removed 0 bases at V and 2 bases at J, with 12 bases between. Whole-study results and caveats: Seasonal influenza vaccination, on each occasion, was suggested by the authors to recruit few new T cells.

This clonotype showed up just a few times. Its antigen is unknown. One entry per CDR3 protein results from TCRdb running MiXCR on the RT-PCR reads. The table shows about 310,000 distinct CDR3 sequences, with roughly 22% occurring only once. J is TRBJ2-3 and V is TRBV6-5; D assignment may be TRBD1 or TRBD2 (5 bases each). Source: PBMCs from blood, taken about 19 months after vaccination. The TCR was taken from a man between 45 and 75 years old who received an inactivated influenza vaccine. The CDR3 loop reads CASSYSAGTPTDTQYF. CDR3 DNA sequence: TGTGCCAGCAGTTACTCGGCAGGGACCCCCACAGATACGCAGTATTTT.